The 23 T cell receptor beta chains in this list originate from one sample, sequenced in a study of graft-versus-host responses after intestinal transplantation. The assay was immunoSEQ multiplex PCR, and TCRdb's table has in-frame clones only and misses some. The profile covers about 98,000 clones, with about 82% appearing a single time and 1.4% to 1.5% taken by the ten largest. This specimen was PBMCs, taken 255 days after intestinal transplant. These receptors originate from a human patient who received an intestinal transplant, so some T cells may come from the graft donor.

This chain uses TRBV28 with TRBJ1-2; TRBD1 might be the D (5 bases). Per germline, CDR1 MDHEN and CDR2 SYDVKM. With 2 bases removed from V and 5 bases from J, the gap between germline ends came to 15 bases. The CDR3 has 15 amino acids. CDR3 in DNA: TGTGCCAGCAGTTTAGGTGCAGGGCCCTCATATGGCTACACCTTC. Amino acids: CASSLGAGPSYGYTF.

Notes on this clone: The same CDR3 is also encoded by other DNA sequences in this sample. The chain combines TRBV5-1 with TRBJ1-2; a possible D gene is TRBD1 (5 bases). CDR3 length equals 13 residues. V gave up 4 bases and J gave up 7 bases, with 14 bases separating them. Germline loops: CDR1 SGHRS, CDR2 YFSETQ. CDR3 sequence reads: CASSGLRDFGYTF. For the CDR3, the DNA is TGCGCCAGCAGCGGACTCCGGGACTTTGGCTACACCTTC.

The V gene is TRBV10-3, the J gene TRBJ1-1; D is possibly TRBD1 (6 bases). CDR1 and CDR2 (germline): ENHRY, SYGVKD. The CDR3 sequence is 17 residues long. V was clipped by 2 bases and J by 3 bases, with 19 bases between them. The CDR3 loop is CAISERGVGGADTEAFF. CDR3 sequence (DNA): TGTGCCATCAGTGAGCGAGGGGTTGGGGGGGCGGACACTGAAGCTTTCTTT.

The gene calls are TRBV9 and TRBJ2-1; 7 bases map to TRBD2. The germline gives CDR1 SGDLS, CDR2 YYNGEE. The CDR3 covers 15 residues. V lost 4 bases to trimming and J lost 7 bases; unmatched junction nucleotides: 11. This CDR3 is CASSTVPGTINEQFF. CDR3 sequence (DNA): TGTGCCAGCAGCACCGTGCCCGGGACTATTAATGAGCAGTTCTTC.

CDR3 in DNA: TGTGCCAGCAGCTTAAAGGTCCCGGGCGATACCTACGAGCAGTACTTC. Its translation: CASSLKVPGDTYEQYF. The chain uses TRBV13 and TRBJ2-7; D is uncertain. In germline, CDR1 is PRHDT, CDR2 FYEKMQ (reference sequence). The CDR3 spans 16 residues. V lost 2 bases to trimming and J lost 2 bases, with 16 bases between them.

The gene calls are TRBV19 and TRBJ1-5; TRBD1 aligns across 8 bases. CDR1 is LNHDA, CDR2 SQIVND, per germline (reference sequence). The V gene end was trimmed by 3 bases and the J gene end by 7 bases; junction bases not matched to a gene: 11. The CDR3 is 16 residues long. In DNA, the CDR3 is TGTGCCAGTAGTATTAATCACAGGGGGAGCGGGCAGCCCCAGCATTTT. Translating gives CASSINHRGSGQPQHF.

The V and J genes are TRBV5-1 and TRBJ2-1; D possibly corresponds to TRBD2 (6 bases). Germline loops: CDR1 SGHRS, CDR2 YFSETQ. With 4 bases removed from V and 4 bases from J, the gap between germline ends came to 18 bases. The CDR3 consists of 16 residues. CDR3 in amino acids: CASSPGLPPNYNEQFF. Written as DNA, the CDR3 is TGCGCCAGCAGCCCGGGACTGCCGCCAAATTACAATGAGCAGTTCTTC.

The gene calls are TRBV28 and TRBJ2-7; unclear D gene. Germline-derived CDR1 and CDR2 are MDHEN and SYDVKM. The length of the CDR3 is 14 residues. V gave up 3 bases and J gave up 6 bases, with 15 bases separating them. CDR3 protein: CASSFMGGPSEQYF. In DNA, the CDR3 is TGTGCCAGCAGTTTCATGGGCGGTCCGAGCGAGCAGTACTTC.

This chain links TRBV6-6 with TRBJ2-7, with D uncertain. The V gene lost 6 bases and the J gene lost 2 bases, with 11 bases spanning the gap. Germline CDR1 and CDR2: MNHNY and SVGAGI (reference sequence). The CDR3 loop spans 13 amino acids. The DNA of the CDR3 is TGTGCCAGCAGCATTACACAGACCTACGAGCAGTACGTC. This encodes CASSITQTYEQYV.

The chain couples TRBV13 to TRBJ2-3; 8 bases align to TRBD2. V was pared by 5 bases and J by 4 bases, with 11 bases of the junction left unmatched. Germline-derived CDR1 and CDR2 are PRHDT and FYEKMQ (reference sequence). There are 16 residues in the CDR3. CDR3 DNA sequence: TGTGCCAGCAGCAAAAACGGGGGGGCGAGAGCAGATACGCAGTATTTT. This translates into CASSKNGGARADTQYF. Full variable domain (remainder filled in from reference TRBV13 and TRBJ2-3): AAGVIQSPRHLIKEKRETATLKCYPIPRHDTVYWYQQGPGQDPQFLISFYEKMQSDKGSIPDRFSAQQFSDYHSELNMSSLELGDSALYFCASSKNGGARADTQYFGPGTRLTVL.

The rearrangement joins TRBV14 to TRBJ1-2; D unclear. Germline CDR1 SGHDN, CDR2 FVKESK. The CDR3 runs 14 residues. Trimming took off 2 bases at V and 5 bases at J, with 12 bases between the two ends. The CDR3, as DNA: TGTGCCAGCAGCCAACAAGGGCAGTCTTATGGCTACACCTTC. Its protein is CASSQQGQSYGYTF.

The table lists this clone with a few counts. The gene calls are TRBV7-9 and TRBJ1-6; weak D call: TRBD1 (5 bases). V lost 5 bases to trimming and J lost 7 bases, with 12 bases between them. Germline V gives CDR1 SEHNR, CDR2 FQNEAQ (reference sequence). The CDR3 is made up of 14 amino acids. The CDR3 region is CASSPDRNNSPLHF. The CDR3 DNA reads as TGTGCCAGCAGCCCCGACAGAAACAATTCACCCCTCCACTTT.

CDR3 sequence: CASSPRESLKEQYF. In nucleotides, the CDR3 is TGTGCCAGCAGCCCTCGGGAGTCCCTCAAGGAGCAGTACTTC. The V and J genes are TRBV7-9 and TRBJ2-7; TRBD2 is a possible D gene (6 bases). Trimming removed 5 bases from V and 7 bases from J, with 18 bases in between. Germline CDR1 is SEHNR and CDR2 is FQNEAQ (reference sequence). The CDR3 sequence is 14 residues long.

The CDR3 here is CASSFQLAKNIQYF. In nucleotides, the CDR3 is TGTGCCAGCAGCTTTCAGTTAGCCAAAAACATTCAGTACTTC. The chain joins TRBV5-6 to TRBJ2-4, with D hard to call. Germline V gene data show CDR1 as SGHDT and CDR2 as YYEEEE. The CDR3 totals 14 residues. The V and J ends lost 2 bases and 0 bases respectively, with 6 bases between them.

The V and J genes are TRBV23-1 and TRBJ2-5; 8 nucleotides align to TRBD2. TRBV23-1 is flagged as an ORF with uncertain function. Losses at the gene ends were 4 bases for V and 2 bases for J; bases not matched to a gene: 3. The CDR3 runs 14 residues. CDR3 region: CASSLTSGQETQYF. The CDR3 region has the DNA TGCGCCAGCAGTCTCACTAGCGGTCAAGAGACCCAGTACTTC.

The rearrangement joins TRBV6-1 to TRBJ2-1; a weak D match, TRBD2 (6 bases). V was trimmed by 8 bases and J by 6 bases, leaving 8 bases between them. Germline assignment: CDR1 MNHNS and CDR2 SASEGT. The CDR3 consists of 11 residues. Here the CDR3 reads CASRGINEQFF. CDR3 bases: TGTGCCAGCCGGGGGATCAATGAGCAGTTCTTC.

The V gene is TRBV5-4, the J gene TRBJ2-4, with unresolved D. The CDR3 is 16 residues long. Germline V gene sequence: CDR1 SGHNT, CDR2 YYREEE (reference sequence). The germline V and J ends were trimmed by 0 bases and 3 bases, with 13 bases remaining between them. CDR3 sequence (DNA): TGTGCCAGCAGCTTGGATTTAGGGAATGGCAAAAACATTCAGTACTTC. Protein sequence: CASSLDLGNGKNIQYF.

This clone was seen a single time. The chain couples TRBV29-1 to TRBJ2-7; TRBD2 matches 10 bases. The CDR3 covers 13 residues. CDR1 is SQVTM and CDR2 is ANQGSEA in the germline V gene. V lost 4 bases to trimming and J lost 1 base; unmatched junction nucleotides: 1. The CDR3 DNA reads TGCAGCGTTGTACTAGCGGGGTCCTACGAGCAGTACTTC. Its translation: CSVVLAGSYEQYF.

This clone appeared a single time. The chain carries TRBV2 and TRBJ2-4, with D perhaps matching TRBD1 (5 bases). The ends were cut back, 0 bases at V and 0 bases at J, with 12 bases in the middle. The length of the CDR3 is 17 residues. Looked up from germline, CDR1 is SNHLY and CDR2 is FYNNEI. CDR3 amino acids: CASSEALTAVAKNIQYF. As DNA, the CDR3 is TGTGCCAGCAGTGAAGCGTTGACAGCTGTAGCCAAAAACATTCAGTACTTC.

This clone occurred once. The chain joins TRBV7-3 to TRBJ2-7; the D is unclear. Germline V lookup: CDR1 SGHTA, CDR2 FQGTGA. V was cut by 5 bases and J by 5 bases, with 13 bases left in between. The CDR3 length is 13 residues. The CDR3 sequence: CASSPSHFDEQYF. In DNA form, the CDR3 reads TGTGCCAGCAGCCCGTCCCATTTTGACGAGCAGTACTTC. The entire variable domain, with the rest obtained from reference TRBV7-3 and TRBJ2-7, is as follows: GAGVSQTPSNKVTEKGKYVELRCDPISGHTALYWYRQSLGQGPEFLIYFQGTGAADDSGLPNDRFFAVRPEGSVSTLKIQRTERGDSAVYLCASSPSHFDEQYFGPGTRLTVT.

The rearrangement uses TRBV5-1 and TRBJ2-7; D uncertain. Germline V lookup: CDR1 SGHRS, CDR2 YFSETQ. The CDR3 runs 14 residues. Trimming took 0 bases from V and 2 from J, leaving 9 bases between them. CDR3 nucleotides: TGCGCCAGCAGCTTGGCCGGGCTGGCCTACGAGCAGTACTTC. This translates into CASSLAGLAYEQYF.

This rearrangement joins TRBV29-1 to TRBJ2-5; D is ambiguous. The CDR3 contains 11 residues. Between the trimmed V and J ends, which lost 6 bases and 2 bases, there was a span of 7 bases. CDR1 is SQVTM and CDR2 is ANQGSEA in the germline V gene. CDR3 bases: TGCAGCGTCGCTAGGCAAGAGACCCAGTACTTC. This codes for CSVARQETQYF.

The chain is built from TRBV11-2 and TRBJ2-1, with 12 positions matching TRBD1. V lost 4 bases to trimming and J lost 8 bases; unmatched junction nucleotides: 9. The germline V gene encodes CDR1 SGHAT and CDR2 FQNNGV. CDR3 length: 16 residues. This CDR3 reads CASSSTAGQGADEQFF. In nucleotides, the CDR3 is TGTGCCAGCAGCTCGACTGCGGGACAGGGGGCCGATGAGCAGTTCTTC. The full variable domain, its missing parts supplied by reference TRBV11-2 and TRBJ2-1, is EAGVAQSPRYKIIEKRQSVAFWCNPISGHATLYWYQQILGQGPKLLIQFQNNGVVDDSQLPKDRFSAERLKGVDSTLKIQPAKLEDSAVYLCASSSTAGQGADEQFFGPGTRLTVL.